The entry that follows covers one T cell receptor (beta chain) sequence. What it recognizes is unknown. These data are taken from a study of molecular identifiers for immune sequencing clone quantification. Study-level points and caveats: Clones with over 20 RNA copies captured over 99% of effector molecules but under 1% of naive ones.

TCRdb processed the PCR reads anew with MiXCR; each CDR3 protein has one entry. The sample lists about 510,000 distinct CDR3 sequences; over 20% were seen once. Trimming cost V 0 bases and J 4 bases; bases outside gene matches: 7. From germline, CDR1 is MNHNY and CDR2 SVGAGI (reference sequence). This CDR3 is 16 amino acids long. Naive CD8 libraries came from approximately 20,000 to 1,000,000 sorted cells with 10%, 30% or 50% RNA. This chain joins TRBV6-6 and TRBJ2-5; 8 nucleotides line up with TRBD1. The sample taken for sequencing was naive CD8+ T cells from blood, with Jurkat cell RNA spiked in. Subset indicated: FACS-sorted CD8+CD4-CCR7+CD45RA+ naive T cells. The receptor was isolated from a human donor in good health. Some libraries in this study had Jurkat cell RNA spiked in. The CDR3 sequence is CASSYSDREMGETQYF. DNA of the CDR3: TGTGCCAGCAGTTACTCGGACAGGGAGATGGGAGAGACCCAGTACTTC.